This T cell receptor beta chain was observed in a study of blood T cell repertoires in COVID-19. Study as a whole: Acute-phase and convalescent COVID-19 samples originated in the United States, Italy and Spain.

The V and J ends lost 8 bases and 7 bases, in that order; junction bases with no gene match: 10. The CDR3 has 14 amino acids. Germline V gene sequence: CDR1 SNHLY, CDR2 FYNNEI. In the original analysis: Scientists estimated how many nucleated cells there were by amplifying reference gene primers. The method was immunoSEQ multiplex PCR; TCRdb's version includes in-frame clones alone and lacks a portion of them. V, J and clone size are those of that table, while D and trimming were read from the DNA. The sample gives around 60,000 clones, 80% of which show up once; 7.2% is in the top ten. Sequencing was done on a sample of peripheral blood. V and J are TRBV2 and TRBJ2-1; the match to TRBD2 covers 8 bases. The clonotype comes from a man aged 55 to 69 with acute or convalescent COVID-19. The CDR3 protein is CASGGGTSWNEQFF. Here the CDR3 DNA reads TGTGCCAGCGGAGGGGGGACTAGTTGGAATGAGCAGTTCTTC. Together with reference TRBV2 and TRBJ2-1, the CDR3 gives the full variable domain: EPEVTQTPSHQVTQMGQEVILRCVPISNHLYFYWYRQILGQKVEFLVSFYNNEISEKSEIFDDQFSVERPDGSNFTLKIRSTKLEDSAMYFCASGGGTSWNEQFFGPGTRLTVL.